The next 20 T cell receptor beta chains were all read from a single sample in a study of CD8 T cells in Susac syndrome. Random hexamers were used to reverse transcribe the RNA input (about 0.5 to 1 ug). TCRdb called the immunoSEQ multiplex PCR reads again in MiXCR, with one record for every CDR3 protein. Of roughly 130,000 distinct CDR3 sequences detected, around 94% appear once; the ten largest clones hold over 0.1%. Material: CD4+ T cells from PBMCs. These TCRs come from a human donor with multiple sclerosis.

Only a few counts were recorded for this clonotype. The chain carries TRBV7-2 and TRBJ1-1, with D possibly matching TRBD1 (5 bases). Germline-derived CDR1 and CDR2 are SGHTA and FQGNSA. The V end was cut by 3 bases, the J end by 0 bases, with 11 bases between. CDR3 length: 15 amino acids. CDR3 sequence: CASSLAGLLNTEAFF. CDR3 coding DNA: TGTGCCAGCAGCTTGGCGGGACTACTGAACACTGAAGCTTTCTTT. Together with reference TRBV7-2 and TRBJ1-1, the CDR3 gives the full variable domain: GAGVSQSPSNKVTEKGKDVELRCDPISGHTALYWYRQSLGQGLEFLIYFQGNSAPDKSGLPSDRFSAERTGGSVSTLTIQRTQQEDSAVYLCASSLAGLLNTEAFFGQGTRLTVV.

In its sample, this clonotype was seen a few times. The CDR3 region is CASSGTGYSNQPQHF. The CDR3 DNA reads TGTGCCAGCTCCGGGACGGGTTATAGCAATCAGCCCCAGCATTTT. This chain uses TRBV18 with TRBJ1-5; perhaps TRBD1 as D (5 bases). The V gene lost 6 bases and the J gene lost 0 bases, with 12 bases spanning the gap. The CDR3 extends over 15 amino acids. Germline V gene lookup returns CDR1 KGHSH and CDR2 LQKENI.

J is TRBJ2-5 and V is TRBV12-3 or TRBV12-4, with 8 bases aligning to TRBD2. V shed 7 bases and J 5 bases; nucleotides not matched to a gene: 9. The CDR3 runs 14 residues. In DNA form, the CDR3 reads TGTGCCAGCAACTCTTCGACGGGAGGGGAGACCCAGTACTTC. Amino acids: CASNSSTGGETQYF.

This clonotype was seen once. The chain recombines TRBV5-6 with TRBJ2-1; 11 bases align to TRBD2. V was clipped by 4 bases and J by 10 bases; unmatched bases: 13. The CDR3 consists of 16 residues. CDR1 is SGHDT and CDR2 is YYEEEE in the germline V gene. The CDR3 DNA sequence: TGTGCCAGCAGCGACCGGGGTAGCGGGAGGGCCGGAGAGCAGTTCTTC. Translation: CASSDRGSGRAGEQFF.

The chain recombines TRBV3-1 with TRBJ2-4; tentatively, D is TRBD1 (5 bases). There are 15 residues in the CDR3. V shed 2 bases and J shed 7 bases, with 15 bases lying between them. Germline assignment: CDR1 LGHDT and CDR2 YNNKEL (reference sequence). CDR3 sequence (DNA): TGTGCCAGCAGCCAACAAGGGCAGGGTAGGAACATTCAGTACTTC. Its protein is CASSQQGQGRNIQYF.

V usage is TRBV25-1 and J usage is TRBJ2-7, with TRBD2 identical over 12 bases. J gave up 5 bases and V 8 bases, and 10 bases lay outside the gene matches. The CDR3 is made up of 15 amino acids. Germline CDR1 MGHDK, CDR2 SYGVNS. The CDR3 region is CASSPRLAGENEQYF. In DNA form, the CDR3 reads TGTGCCAGCTCACCACGACTAGCGGGAGAGAACGAGCAGTACTTC.

Only a few counts were recorded for this clonotype. The chain couples TRBV27 to TRBJ1-1; no firm D call. The CDR3 has 13 amino acids. Between the trimmed V and J ends, which lost 3 bases and 1 base, there was a span of 6 bases. CDR1 is MNHEY, CDR2 SMNVEV, per germline (reference sequence). The CDR3 DNA sequence: TGTGCCAGCAGTTTTTACAGGAACACTGAAGCTTTCTTT. Its translation: CASSFYRNTEAFF.

The rearrangement links TRBV6-5 to TRBJ2-1; D is undetermined. The CDR3 is 12 amino acids. Per the germline V gene, CDR1 is MNHEY and CDR2 is SVGAGI. Trimming left V 2 bases short and J 5 bases short, with 4 bases between. The CDR3 nucleotides are TGTGCCAGCAGTTACGGTCACAATGAGCAGTTCTTC. Protein sequence: CASSYGHNEQFF.

The chain carries TRBV6-1 and TRBJ2-5, with D maybe TRBD2 (6 bases). This CDR3 contains 13 residues. Trimming took 8 bases from V and 4 from J, leaving 14 bases between them. The germline gives CDR1 MNHNS, CDR2 SASEGT. This CDR3 reads CASSRERGETQYF. The DNA for the CDR3 is TGTGCCAGCTCTCGGGAGAGGGGAGAGACCCAGTACTTC.

This chain links TRBV2 with TRBJ2-5; D is undetermined. The CDR3 spans 13 residues. CDR1 is SNHLY and CDR2 is FYNNEI in the germline V gene. V was clipped by 1 base and J by 5 bases, with 8 bases between them. CDR3 residues: CASSEGAWETQYF. For the CDR3, the DNA is TGTGCCAGCAGTGAAGGGGCCTGGGAGACCCAGTACTTC.

The chain joins TRBV20-1 to TRBJ1-5, with no clear D. The V and J ends lost 6 bases and 3 bases respectively, with 30 bases between them. Germline-derived CDR1 and CDR2 are DFQATT and SNEGSKA (reference sequence). The CDR3 runs 19 residues. The CDR3 spells CSATSLIEVGVPVNQPQHF. The CDR3 nucleotides are TGCAGTGCAACCAGTCTTATTGAAGTCGGGGTCCCAGTCAATCAGCCCCAGCATTTT.

V is TRBV19 and J is TRBJ2-7; 7 positions match TRBD1. The CDR3 is 15 residues long. Germline-derived CDR1 and CDR2 are LNHDA and SQIVND (reference sequence). The ends lost 2 bases at V and 7 bases at J; junction bases unmatched: 11. The CDR3 DNA reads TGTGCCAGTAGTATATTGACAGGGTCTATTGCGGAGCAGTACTTC. Translating it yields CASSILTGSIAEQYF. Complete variable domain (other parts from reference TRBV19 and TRBJ2-7): DGGITQSPKYLFRKEGQNVTLSCEQNLNHDAMYWYRQDPGQGLRLIYYSQIVNDFQKGDIAEGYSVSREKKESFPLTVTSAQKNPTAFYLCASSILTGSIAEQYFGPGTRLTVT.

The V gene is TRBV30, the J gene TRBJ2-5; unclear D gene. Germline V gene data show CDR1 as GTSNPN and CDR2 as SVGIG (reference sequence). The CDR3 covers 10 residues. The V and J ends lost 3 bases and 2 bases respectively, with 1 base between them. CDR3 nucleotide sequence: TGTGCCTGGAGGCAAGAGACCCAGTACTTC. It codes for CAWRQETQYF.

This chain links TRBV2 with TRBJ1-2, with 7 positions matching TRBD1. This CDR3 spans 17 amino acids. V shed 1 base, J shed 3 bases, and the junction held 11 bases outside the gene matches. Germline assignment: CDR1 SNHLY and CDR2 FYNNEI. The chain's CDR3 is CASSEGVWTGGDYGYTF. The CDR3 bases are TGTGCCAGCAGTGAAGGCGTTTGGACAGGCGGGGACTATGGCTACACCTTC.

The CDR3 is CASSDPGGPSYEQYF. The CDR3 nucleotides read TGCGCCAGCAGTGACCCAGGGGGACCCTCCTACGAGCAGTACTTC. The V call is TRBV10-2, the J call TRBJ2-7, with TRBD1 identical over 7 bases. The germline V gene encodes CDR1 WSHSY and CDR2 SAAADI. Trimming cost V 3 bases and J 0 bases; bases outside gene matches: 5. The CDR3 is made up of 15 amino acids.

CDR3 region: CASSLGLHRETQYF. DNA for the CDR3: TGTGCCAGCAGCTTAGGGCTCCATAGAGAGACCCAGTACTTC. The chain uses TRBV7-2 and TRBJ2-5; D is undetermined. Germline lookup yields CDR1 SGHTA and CDR2 FQGNSA. There are 14 residues in the CDR3. V dropped 1 base and J dropped 4 bases, with 10 bases sitting between them.

The CDR3 sequence: CASSAFSGSLSYNEQFF. In DNA, the CDR3 is TGTGCCAGCTCCGCCTTTAGCGGGAGCCTCTCCTACAATGAGCAGTTCTTC. The chain recombines TRBV18 with TRBJ2-1; 9 bases are shared with TRBD2. The CDR3 has 17 residues. The junction had 9 bases not matched to a gene; V was cut back by 6 bases and J by 0 bases. CDR1 is KGHSH and CDR2 is LQKENI in the germline V gene.

This sequence joins TRBV7-2 and TRBJ1-1, with 8 bases aligning to TRBD1. The V and J ends lost 1 base and 2 bases, in that order; junction bases with no gene match: 6. The CDR3 spans 16 residues. Looked up from germline, CDR1 is SGHTA and CDR2 is FQGNSA. The CDR3 nucleotides are TGTGCCAGCAGCTTAGGTGGCAGGGGGCTTAACACTGAAGCTTTCTTT. Translated, it gives CASSLGGRGLNTEAFF. The entire variable domain, with the rest obtained from reference TRBV7-2 and TRBJ1-1, is as follows: GAGVSQSPSNKVTEKGKDVELRCDPISGHTALYWYRQSLGQGLEFLIYFQGNSAPDKSGLPSDRFSAERTGGSVSTLTIQRTQQEDSAVYLCASSLGGRGLNTEAFFGQGTRLTVV.

This clonotype was counted a single time. The chain joins TRBV20-1 to TRBJ2-1; 15 bases fit TRBD2. V gave up 3 bases and J gave up 0 bases; unmatched junction bases: 9. There are 19 residues in the CDR3. Germline V gives CDR1 DFQATT, CDR2 SNEGSKA (reference sequence). The CDR3 protein is CSASDRGLAGGHSYNEQFF. The CDR3, as DNA: TGCAGTGCTAGCGACAGGGGACTAGCGGGAGGACACTCCTACAATGAGCAGTTCTTC.

This chain uses TRBV7-9 with TRBJ2-1; 8 bases are shared with TRBD1. J lost 1 base, V lost 4 bases, and 6 bases had no gene match. The CDR3 runs to 16 residues. From germline, CDR1 is SEHNR and CDR2 FQNEAQ (reference sequence). CDR3 coding DNA: TGTGCCAGCAGCTCCCGGACAGGGAAGTCCTACAATGAGCAGTTCTTC. This encodes CASSSRTGKSYNEQFF. The full variable domain, its missing parts supplied by reference TRBV7-9 and TRBJ2-1, is DTGVSQNPRHKITKRGQNVTFRCDPISEHNRLYWYRQTLGQGPEFLTYFQNEAQLEKSRLLSDRFSAERPKGSFSTLEIQRTEQGDSAMYLCASSSRTGKSYNEQFFGPGTRLTVL.